This T cell receptor beta chain stems from a study of T cell clonality in common variable immunodeficiency (dated by TCRdb to between 2015 and 2017). Equivalent amounts of genomic DNA from CVID and control samples were used as sequencing input. For every sample, a 60 bp segment covering the rearranged TCRbeta CDR3 region was amplified and then sequenced. The immunoSEQ assay, a bias-corrected multiplex PCR combined with high-throughput sequencing, was used for TCRbeta amplification. Turning to the authors' computational methods: Each unique nucleotide sequence was treated as a clone and annotated with V, D and J genes, copy number and frequency. Sequences were labeled productive if in frame, and non-productive if out of frame or containing stop codons. As previously described, clonality was calculated on the basis of Shannon's entropy. Mean CDR3 Kyte-Doolittle hydropathy was derived from the predicted amino acid sequences of productive clones. The R hclust function was used to hierarchically cluster scaled V gene usage with Manhattan distance and complete linkage. Clone sharing by CDR3 amino acid sequence was assessed by resampling 12 repertoires per group over 100 rounds. Repertoires were searched for 60 to 80 published EBV-specific and some 240 published CMV-specific TCRbeta sequences. A couple of CVID samples yielding fewer than 10,000 sequences were excluded from analysis, leaving approximately 40 CVID repertoires. What TCRdb holds here is the immuneACCESS table cut down to in-frame rearrangements. Part of the clones is not present; checked against another copy, under half of the missing clones reflect an unresolved V gene, and the others are unexplained. The DNA gave D and trimming, while V, J and clone size come from that table. This sample holds about 26,000 clones in total, without any singletons. Approximately 22% of the sample lies in the top ten.

The germline V gene (reference sequence) supplies CDR1 GTSNPN and CDR2 SVGIG. Measured from the cysteine to the phenylalanine, the CDR3 is 13 residues long. Only the CDR3 bases that were read are kept: 30 of them, in frame from base 1. This clone has a count of ten or more. What antigen it recognizes has not been identified. From the germline J gene comes the end of the CDR3, since the read stops 3 residues before it. Standard criteria, namely reduction of serum IgG, IgA and/or IgM below the normal range together with specific antibody deficiency, were applied for the diagnosis of CVID. There were around 46 subjects in the CVID group (around 15 female and 29 male), ranging in age from 9 to 64 years, with a mean age of around 39. Both CVID patients and healthy controls were predominantly of Caucasian heritage. At the time of study participation, every CVID subject had been on replacement immunoglobulin therapy for at least one year. No CVID subject was ill or taking immunomodulatory or immunosuppressive medication when blood was collected. Heparinized peripheral whole blood samples of about 4.5 to 8.5 ml were obtained from each donor. Genomic DNA from adults with common variable immune deficiency (CVID) and from healthy adult controls was used to sequence TCRbeta CDR3 repertoires. Diluted blood was density-centrifuged over Hypaque 1077 or Ficoll-Paque to isolate peripheral blood mononuclear cells. Genomic DNA was obtained from unsorted mononuclear cells using either Qiagen column purification or a centrifugation-based method.

Paper-wide results and their limitations: The authors noted that sequencing repertoires of T cell subpopulations would be needed to clarify what caused the increased clonality in CVID. Even though DNA input was equal, the average per sample came to 82,000 or so unique sequences for controls compared with approximately 30,000 for CVID samples. Increased TCRbeta clonality was found in CVID subjects compared with healthy controls (t-test p = 0.018), with the increase being most characteristic of about a third of subjects. Healthy controls shared more TCRbeta clones with each other than CVID subjects shared among themselves (p < 0.0001). Correlations of repertoire features with clinical complications were constrained by heterogeneity among patients within the CVID cohort. CVID TCRbeta sequences were reported to have fewer deletions and N-nucleotide insertions and to lack highly modified clones with 13 or more V deletions.

This receptor was identified in a human donor with common variable immunodeficiency. The sequencing sample was made of peripheral blood mononuclear cells. The chain was built from TRBV30 and TRBJ1-2; possibly the D gene is TRBD1, per 6 matching bases. The sequenced CDR3 bases are TGTGCCTGGAATCATGGGGGGGCCCGAGGC. Its amino acids are CAWNHGGARG. In full, the CDR3 is CAWNHGGARGYTF.